This T cell receptor beta chain was identified in a study of molecular identifiers for immune sequencing clone quantification. The authors built bulk TCR libraries by previously described methods with listed TCR primers. TCRdb re-called the PCR reads with MiXCR, one entry per CDR3 protein. The profile shows about 640,000 distinct CDR3 sequences, about 20% of them singletons. The TCR comes from a human donor in good health. Some libraries in this study had Jurkat cell RNA spiked in. Input material: naive CD8+ T cells from blood, with Jurkat cell RNA spiked in. Regarding subset: FACS-sorted CD8+CD4-CCR7+CD45RA+ naive T cells.

The CDR3 loop is CASSPWTGHSGNTIYF. The CDR3 nucleotides are TGCGCCAGCAGTCCTTGGACAGGGCACTCTGGAAACACCATATATTTT. The chain couples TRBV23-1 to TRBJ1-3, with TRBD1 matching 8 bases. TRBV23-1 is sorted into the ORF group, with uncertain function. After removal of 4 bases from V and 0 bases from J, the junction contained 5 bases not matched to a gene. The CDR3 consists of 16 residues.